The rows below give T cell receptor beta chains drawn from one sample of a study of radiation and T cells in renal cell carcinoma. TCRdb keeps only in-frame clones here, not all; method: immunoSEQ multiplex PCR. Among 120,000 to 150,000 clones listed, approximately 86% were seen once. Sequencing was performed on blood, taken from a patient whose treatment included radiotherapy and nephrectomy. The source of these receptors is a woman aged 45-65 years with renal cell carcinoma. The CDR3 runs from the conserved cysteine through the conserved F or W. The D gene is left open where the match is weak. Size is omitted from some rows. Given values are once, few, many or a class for expanded clones.

CDR3 length,D gene,J gene,clone size,V gene,CDR3 protein,CDR3 DNA
16,-,TRBJ2-5,-,TRBV21-1,CASSTGTSGGKETQYF,TGTGCCAGCAGCACAGGGACTAGCGGGGGGAAAGAGACCCAGTACTTC
15,-,TRBJ2-3,-,TRBV5-1,CASSLGGSETDTQYF,TGCGCCAGCAGCTTGGGAGGGAGTGAAACAGATACGCAGTATTTT
14,TRBD1,TRBJ2-3,-,TRBV5-1,CASSPGTGADTQYF,TGCGCCAGCAGCCCCGGGACAGGGGCCGATACGCAGTATTTT
15,TRBD2,TRBJ2-4,-,TRBV5-4,CASSLGGGSKNIQYF,TGTGCCAGCAGCTTGGGCGGGGGGTCAAAAAACATTCAGTACTTC
13,-,TRBJ2-5,-,TRBV10-3,CAISVDLQETQYF,TGTGCCATCAGTGTTGACCTCCAAGAGACCCAGTACTTC
16,TRBD2,TRBJ2-1,-,TRBV25-1,CASGGTSGVTYNEQFF,TGTGCCAGCGGGGGGACTAGCGGGGTTACCTACAATGAGCAGTTCTTC
15,TRBD2,TRBJ2-1,-,TRBV27,CASSSHRTSGGEQFF,TGTGCCAGCAGTTCCCACCGGACTAGCGGGGGAGAGCAGTTCTTC
13,-,TRBJ2-6,-,TRBV28,CASSLSGANVLTF,TGTGCCAGCAGTTTGAGTGGGGCCAACGTCCTGACTTTC
14,TRBD2,TRBJ2-3,-,TRBV6-5,CASSRGGAADTQYF,TGTGCCAGCAGTCGCGGGGGGGCCGCAGATACGCAGTATTTT
13,-,TRBJ1-5,-,TRBV9,CASSTSGGQPQHF,TGTGCCAGCAGCACTAGCGGGGGGCAGCCCCAGCATTTT
14,-,TRBJ2-7,-,TRBV5-8,CASSLGGPAGEQYF,TGTGCCAGCAGCTTGGGAGGGCCCGCCGGTGAGCAGTACTTC
14,-,TRBJ2-7,-,TRBV19,CASSIGDTDYEQYF,TGTGCCAGTAGTATAGGGGACACGGACTACGAGCAGTACTTC
15,TRBD1,TRBJ1-5,once,TRBV28,CASSLEGAEVQPQHF,TGTGCCAGCAGTTTAGAGGGGGCTGAGGTTCAGCCCCAGCATTTT
14,TRBD1,TRBJ2-7,-,TRBV14,CASSPGTGEDEQYF,TGTGCCAGCAGCCCTGGGACAGGGGAGGACGAGCAGTACTTC
12,-,TRBJ1-1,few,TRBV12-5,CASGFDRSEAFF,TGTGCTAGTGGTTTTGACCGATCCGAAGCTTTCTTT
13,TRBD2,TRBJ2-7,-,TRBV6-5,CASSERTSGKQYF,TGTGCCAGCAGTGAAAGGACTAGCGGAAAGCAGTACTTC
14,-,TRBJ2-5,-,TRBV25-1,CASSLEGDQETQYF,TGTGCCAGCAGTCTAGAGGGGGATCAAGAGACCCAGTACTTC
14,TRBD1,TRBJ2-7,-,TRBV7-2,CASSLPGGLDEQYF,TGTGCCAGCAGTTTGCCAGGGGGTTTAGACGAGCAGTACTTC
12,-,TRBJ2-7,-,TRBV5-1,CASSLSGYEQYF,TGCGCCAGCAGCTTGAGCGGCTACGAGCAGTACTTC
13,-,TRBJ1-6,few,TRBV7-2,CASSVPQGSPLHF,TGTGCCAGCAGCGTACCCCAGGGTTCACCCCTCCACTTT
15,-,TRBJ1-6,-,TRBV4-3,CASSQKTGYGSPLHF,TGCGCCAGCAGCCAAAAAACAGGGTACGGTTCACCCCTCCACTTT
13,-,TRBJ1-1,-,TRBV6-5,CASRTVAGTEAFF,TGTGCCAGCAGAACCGTAGCGGGGACTGAAGCTTTCTTT
14,-,TRBJ2-7,-,TRBV27,CASSLSQNGYEQYF,TGTGCCAGCAGTTTATCTCAAAATGGTTACGAGCAGTACTTC
15,-,TRBJ1-3,-,TRBV9,CASSVGGGPGNTIYF,TGTGCCAGCAGCGTAGGCGGCGGGCCTGGAAACACCATATATTTT
14,-,TRBJ2-5,-,TRBV19,CASSIRLTEETQYF,TGTGCCAGTAGTATCCGGCTTACGGAGGAGACCCAGTACTTC
12,-,TRBJ2-7,-,TRBV11-2,CASSSMGLGQYF,TGTGCCAGCAGCTCTATGGGACTTGGGCAGTACTTC
16,-,TRBJ2-3,-,TRBV7-2,CASSPYRGGSTDTQYF,TGTGCCAGCAGCCCTTACAGGGGAGGAAGCACAGATACGCAGTATTTT
14,-,TRBJ2-5,-,TRBV7-2,CASSTTPETETQYF,TGTGCCAGCAGCACAACCCCGGAGACGGAGACCCAGTACTTC
13,-,TRBJ2-1,-,TRBV7-3,CASSLVAGNEQFF,TGTGCCAGCAGCCTAGTGGCGGGGAATGAGCAGTTCTTC
18,TRBD1,TRBJ1-4,-,TRBV4-1,CASSRPEGAQGTNEKLFF,TGCGCCAGCAGCCGCCCAGAGGGGGCTCAAGGTACTAATGAAAAACTGTTTTTT
15,TRBD1,TRBJ2-7,-,TRBV28,CASSKPGQGSYEQYF,TGTGCCAGCAGTAAGCCGGGACAGGGGTCCTACGAGCAGTACTTC
15,TRBD2,TRBJ2-3,-,TRBV15,CATSGRLAGRDTQYF,TGTGCCACCAGCGGGAGACTAGCGGGGAGAGATACGCAGTATTTT
14,-,TRBJ1-1,-,TRBV6-6,CASRTQGLNTEAFF,TGTGCCAGCAGGACACAGGGATTGAACACTGAAGCTTTCTTT
14,-,TRBJ1-2,once,TRBV5-1,CASSLQGGLDGYTF,TGCGCCAGCAGCTTACAGGGAGGGCTAGATGGCTACACCTTC
14,-,TRBJ1-4,few,TRBV19,CAARDTGREEKLFF,TGTGCCGCCCGGGACACTGGAAGGGAGGAAAAACTGTTTTTT
16,TRBD1,TRBJ2-7,-,TRBV6-5,CASSYLTGTGSHEQYF,TGTGCCAGCAGTTACTTAACCGGGACAGGGTCCCACGAGCAGTACTTC
16,TRBD1,TRBJ1-6,-,TRBV7-9,CASSSGQGERNSPLHF,TGTGCCAGCAGCTCGGGACAGGGGGAACGGAATTCACCCCTCCACTTT
14,TRBD1,TRBJ2-5,-,TRBV5-1,CASSREGATETQYF,TGCGCCAGCAGTCGTGAGGGGGCTACAGAGACCCAGTACTTC
15,-,TRBJ2-7,-,TRBV4-1,CASSPGGRAGYEQYF,TGCGCCAGCAGCCCCGGGGGACGAGCCGGCTACGAGCAGTACTTC
13,-,TRBJ1-1,once,TRBV7-2,CASSPDTNTEAFF,TGTGCCAGCAGCCCCGACACGAACACTGAAGCTTTCTTT
15,-,TRBJ2-6,-,TRBV11-3,CASSLGVGLDNVLTF,TGTGCCAGCAGCTTAGGTGTAGGGTTAGACAACGTCCTGACTTTC
11,-,TRBJ2-1,-,TRBV20-1,CSARLAYEQFF,TGCAGTGCCAGGCTAGCGTATGAGCAGTTCTTC
17,-,TRBJ2-7,-,TRBV9,CASSDPGRDGRSYEQYF,TGTGCCAGCAGCGACCCGGGGCGGGACGGGCGCTCCTACGAGCAGTACTTC
17,TRBD2,TRBJ2-1,-,TRBV27,CASSLRSSGGLGYEQFF,TGTGCCAGCAGTTTACGTTCTAGCGGGGGCCTGGGATATGAGCAGTTCTTC
15,-,TRBJ1-5,once,TRBV4-3,CASSQDRLRNQPQHF,TGCGCCAGCAGCCAGGACCGTTTGAGAAATCAGCCCCAGCATTTT
13,TRBD2,TRBJ2-5,-,TRBV7-2,CASSLATSSPQYF,TGTGCCAGCAGCTTAGCGACTAGCTCGCCCCAGTACTTC
14,-,TRBJ2-3,-,TRBV9,CASSVTVDTDTQYF,TGTGCCAGCAGCGTTACGGTGGACACAGATACGCAGTATTTT